The 20 T cell receptor beta chains in this list originate from one sample, sequenced in a study of blood T cells in healthy people across ages. PCR was performed a second time for roughly 7 to 11 cycles using a sample-barcoded 5' primer and a J-beta primer mix. MiXCR, run by TCRdb on the 5' RACE reads, gives a single entry per CDR3 protein. The sample yields about 720,000 distinct CDR3 sequences, approximately 25% seen once. These data also featured in a second study, about T cells of mothers and their children.

The material sequenced was blood. Receptors were obtained from a boy under 18 in good health.

The chain carries TRBV7-9 and TRBJ1-4; D unclear. V lost 5 bases to trimming and J lost 13 bases, with 17 bases between them. The CDR3 covers 13 residues. Germline V gene lookup returns CDR1 SEHNR and CDR2 FQNEAQ (reference sequence). The CDR3 region is CASSPHVVRRLFF. The CDR3 nucleotides read TGTGCCAGCAGCCCTCACGTGGTCAGGCGACTGTTTTTT.

The J gene is TRBJ2-5, the V gene TRBV12-3 or TRBV12-4; no firm D call. The V and J ends lost 3 bases and 2 bases respectively, with 16 bases between them. CDR3 length equals 16 residues. In nucleotides, the CDR3 is TGTGCCAGCAGTTTTATTGACCTAGACCTGCAAGAGACCCAGTACTTC. Protein: CASSFIDLDLQETQYF.

This clonotype has only a few counts. The genes are TRBV6-1 and TRBJ2-3; D possibly uses TRBD1 or TRBD2 (5 bases each). Germline V gene data show CDR1 as MNHNS and CDR2 as SASEGT. This CDR3 region has 16 residues. V gave up 3 bases and J gave up 0 bases, with 13 bases separating them. Here the CDR3 reads CASSDPGRQSTDTQYF. Written as DNA, the CDR3 is TGTGCCAGCAGTGACCCGGGACGGCAGAGCACAGATACGCAGTATTTT.

The chain is built from TRBV11-1 and TRBJ2-1; 8 positions agree with TRBD2. Germline V gives CDR1 SGHAT, CDR2 FQDESV (reference sequence). V trimming: 7 bases; J trimming: 9 bases; junction bases outside the gene matches: 11. The CDR3 loop spans 14 amino acids. In DNA, the CDR3 is TGTGCCAGCACAACCGGGACTAGTCGTGTTGAGCAGTTCTTC. Amino acid sequence: CASTTGTSRVEQFF.

The V call is TRBV20-1, the J call TRBJ2-1; 9 positions match TRBD2. The CDR3 is 16 residues long. Trimming took 3 bases from V and 4 from J; bases not matched to a gene: 10. The V gene's germline CDR1 is DFQATT and CDR2 SNEGSKA (reference sequence). The CDR3 coding sequence is TGCAGTGCTAGGTATAGCGGGAGCCTAACGTACAATGAGCAGTTCTTC. Protein: CSARYSGSLTYNEQFF.

The chain recombines TRBV29-1 with TRBJ2-7; D uncertain. The CDR3 extends over 12 amino acids. The germline V gene encodes CDR1 SQVTM and CDR2 ANQGSEA. V was clipped by 6 bases and J by 5 bases, with 14 bases between them. CDR3 DNA sequence: TGCAGCGTCCGAAATCCTGAGGACGAGCAGTACTTC. It encodes CSVRNPEDEQYF.

Only a few counts were recorded for this clonotype. The chain recombines TRBV7-3 with TRBJ2-1; D is unclear. CDR3 length: 14 amino acids. The germline V and J ends were trimmed by 5 bases and 8 bases, with 16 bases remaining between them. Per germline, CDR1 SGHTA and CDR2 FQGTGA. CDR3 amino acids: CASSKENQVHEQFF. Written as DNA, the CDR3 is TGTGCCAGCAGCAAGGAAAATCAGGTCCATGAGCAGTTCTTC.

The chain joins TRBV12-3 or TRBV12-4 to TRBJ2-4; the D is unclear. The CDR3 is 11 residues long. V lost 6 bases and J lost 6, with 6 bases in between. This CDR3 is CASSSTNIQYF. For the CDR3, the DNA is TGTGCCAGCAGCAGCACAAACATTCAGTACTTC.

This clonotype has just a few counts. The chain employs TRBV6-1 and TRBJ2-2; D remains ambiguous. Germline loops: CDR1 MNHNS, CDR2 SASEGT. The CDR3 has 15 amino acids. V was trimmed by 7 bases and J by 2 bases, leaving 14 bases between them. The CDR3 DNA follows: TGTGCCAGCATTCATCCTGCCTCTAACACCGGGGAGCTGTTTTTT. Translating it yields CASIHPASNTGELFF.

This clonotype showed up just a few times. The chain is built from TRBV20-1 and TRBJ1-2, with TRBD1 matching over 7 bases. The germline CDR1 and CDR2 sequences are DFQATT and SNEGSKA (reference sequence). This CDR3 region has 20 residues. The junction had 28 bases not matched to a gene; V was cut back by 5 bases and J by 4 bases. Written as DNA, the CDR3 is TGCAGTGCTGCGCTCTCGACAGGGAGTAAAGGAGAGGGCTTCGGCTATGGCTACACCTTC. Its translation: CSAALSTGSKGEGFGYGYTF.

This rearrangement joins TRBV7-9 to TRBJ1-2, with 7 bases fitting TRBD1. This CDR3 comprises 14 residues. V trimming: 4 bases; J trimming: 8 bases; junction bases outside the gene matches: 10. From germline, CDR1 is SEHNR and CDR2 FQNEAQ (reference sequence). The CDR3 DNA follows: TGTGCCAGCAGCTCAGGACAGGCCCCTGTGGGCTACACCTTC. Its protein is CASSSGQAPVGYTF.

Concerning this clonotype: A read error may account for a junction end that differs from germline. The V and J genes are TRBV4-3 and TRBJ2-1, with TRBD1 identical over 11 bases. Germline CDR1 reads LGHNA; CDR2 reads YSLEER. This CDR3 contains 15 residues. CDR3 sequence reads: CASSQGTGGLNEQLF. CDR3 nucleotide sequence: TGCGCCAGCAGCCAAGGGACAGGGGGCCTTAATGAGCAGCTCTTC.

V and J are TRBV12-3 or TRBV12-4 and TRBJ1-2; D remains ambiguous. V was clipped by 3 bases and J by 4 bases, with 9 bases between them. The CDR3 covers 13 residues. The CDR3 DNA reads TGTGCCAGCAGTTTTACAGCCTCCTATGGCTACACCTTC. Protein product: CASSFTASYGYTF.

This clonotype was seen only a few times. This CDR3 reads CSVRVRLAGEQFF. CDR3 nucleotides: TGCAGCGTTCGTGTTCGACTAGCCGGTGAGCAGTTCTTC. The chain employs TRBV29-1 and TRBJ2-1; 7 bases map to TRBD2. The CDR3 covers 13 residues. Germline V lookup: CDR1 SQVTM, CDR2 ANQGSEA. V was pared by 5 bases and J by 9 bases, with 10 bases of the junction left unmatched.

This chain joins TRBV4-3 and TRBJ2-3; D possibly corresponds to TRBD2 (5 bases). This CDR3 is built from 16 residues. Trimming removed 2 bases from V and 2 bases from J, with 14 bases in between. Per the germline V gene, CDR1 is LGHNA and CDR2 is YSLEER. The CDR3 bases are TGCGCCAGCAGCCAACTACCTAGGAGGCCCACAGATACGCAGTATTTT. Its protein product is CASSQLPRRPTDTQYF.

This clonotype was seen only once. This chain links TRBV10-3 with TRBJ2-5; TRBD1 aligns across 10 bases. The J call may be incorrect, as the DNA end agrees better with TRBJ2-1. Germline CDR1 ENHRY, CDR2 SYGVKD. The CDR3 covers 15 residues. This CDR3 reads CAISSDRGPSDEQFF. For the CDR3, the DNA is TGTGCCATCAGTAGCGACAGGGGGCCAAGTGATGAGCAGTTCTTC.

There are many counts of this clonotype. The genes are TRBV12-3 or TRBV12-4 and TRBJ2-2; weak D call: TRBD1 (6 bases). The V end was cut by 3 bases, the J end by 3 bases, with 20 bases between. The CDR3 is made up of 18 amino acids. The CDR3 is CASSFGVGDTADTGELFF. In DNA, the CDR3 is TGTGCCAGCAGTTTCGGTGTGGGGGACACGGCGGACACCGGGGAGCTGTTTTTT.

This chain joins TRBV4-3 and TRBJ2-5; no clear D. The CDR3 spans 14 residues. Trimming removed 4 bases at V and 7 bases at J, with 16 bases between. CDR1 and CDR2 from the germline V gene are LGHNA and YSLEER. The CDR3 reads CASSLAINTGTQYF. Written as DNA, the CDR3 is TGCGCCAGCAGCCTCGCAATAAACACCGGGACCCAGTACTTC.

This clonotype has just a few counts. V and J are TRBV4-1 and TRBJ2-6; D is unresolved. V was clipped by 1 base and J by 1 base, with 17 bases between them. Germline V lookup: CDR1 MGHRA, CDR2 YSYEKL. The CDR3 loop spans 19 amino acids. CDR3 region: CASSQGLPGSRSGANVLTF. In DNA form, the CDR3 reads TGCGCCAGCAGCCAAGGTCTTCCAGGTTCACGATCTGGGGCCAACGTCCTGACTTTC.

This clonotype was counted a few times. The chain is built from TRBV5-6 and TRBJ2-1, with D perhaps assigned TRBD1 or TRBD2 (5 bases each). The CDR3 is 15 residues long. The germline V and J ends were trimmed by 1 base and 9 bases, with 17 bases remaining between them. CDR1 and CDR2 (germline): SGHDT, YYEEEE. In DNA form, the CDR3 reads TGTGCCAGCAGCTTGCCCGCGGCACCGAGGGGTGAGCAGTTCTTC. Translated, it gives CASSLPAAPRGEQFF.